This T cell receptor beta chain was identified in a study of shared clonotypes between healthy human individuals. A CD45RA-negative memory subset and a CD45RA+ naive subset were separated from the CD4+ cells. This clone was recorded at least ten times. Sequencing used immunoSEQ multiplex PCR; TCRdb keeps in-frame clones, though not all of them. The sample has over a million clones, around four fifths seen once. The length of the CDR3 is 18 residues. Trimming shortened V by 4 bases and J by 5 bases, and 27 bases separated the two germline ends. Per the germline V gene, CDR1 is SGHRS and CDR2 is YFSETQ.

This sequence joins TRBV5-1 and TRBJ2-5; a possible D gene is TRBD1 (6 bases). The clonotype comes from a man between 18 and 35 years old in good health. The sample taken for sequencing was memory CD4+ T cells sorted from blood. Subset meaning: CD45RA-negative fraction. CDR3 amino acids: CASSVGTSARVVEETQYF. The CDR3 DNA reads as TGCGCCAGCAGCGTAGGGACATCGGCCAGGGTGGTAGAGGAGACCCAGTACTTC.